One sample yielded the 6 T cell receptor beta chains listed below, sequenced in a study of glioma-infiltrating T cells after dendritic cell vaccination. Specified time point: after dendritic cell vaccination, including at tumor progression/relapse. Repertoires were generated with immunoSEQ multiplex PCR, while TCRdb's copy carries only in-frame clones and drops some. There are around 78,000 clones in the sample; roughly 91% occur only once, and approximately 2.4% lies in the top ten. The sample consisted of blood, taken after dendritic cell vaccination. The receptors come from a human donor with glioblastoma.

The chain employs TRBV5-6 and TRBJ1-5; 9 bases agree with TRBD1. The ends lost 4 bases at V and 6 bases at J; junction bases unmatched: 8. Per germline, CDR1 SGHDT and CDR2 YYEEEE. This CDR3 is 15 amino acids long. The CDR3 nucleotides read TGTGCCAGCAGCCAAACCGGGACAGGGACTCAGCCCCAGCATTTT. It translates to CASSQTGTGTQPQHF.

The chain has TRBV9 and TRBJ2-3, with a possible D match to TRBD1 (5 bases). This CDR3 contains 15 residues. Germline V CDR1 and CDR2: SGDLS, YYNGEE. The V gene lost 1 base and the J gene lost 2 bases, with 11 bases spanning the gap. CDR3 nucleotide sequence: TGTGCCAGCAGCGTAAGGGGCGGTGACACAGATACGCAGTATTTT. Protein: CASSVRGGDTDTQYF.

The V call is TRBV5-5, the J call TRBJ1-4; D is ambiguous. The CDR3 loop spans 14 amino acids. Per the germline V gene, CDR1 is SGHKS and CDR2 is YYEKEE (reference sequence). V gave up 3 bases and J gave up 8 bases, with 14 bases separating them. The chain's CDR3 is CASSYLGIDEKLFF. The CDR3 bases are TGTGCCAGCAGCTACCTCGGGATAGACGAAAAACTGTTTTTT.

The chain recombines TRBV5-4 with TRBJ2-7, with a possible D match to TRBD2 (5 bases). This CDR3 has 13 residues. Deletions cut 3 bases from V and 2 bases from J, with 9 bases between. Per the germline V gene, CDR1 is SGHNT and CDR2 is YYREEE (reference sequence). Written as DNA, the CDR3 is TGTGCCAGCAGCTACGGGGAGCCCTACGAGCAGTACTTC. It yields the protein CASSYGEPYEQYF.

V is TRBV29-1 and J is TRBJ2-3; the match to TRBD2 covers 13 bases. CDR3 length: 13 amino acids. The germline V gene encodes CDR1 SQVTM and CDR2 ANQGSEA. V lost 6 bases, J lost 7 bases, and 4 bases stayed unmatched. The CDR3 bases are TGCAGCGTGCGGACTAGCGGGAGTTATACGCAGTATTTT. This codes for CSVRTSGSYTQYF.

The chain employs TRBV6-5 and TRBJ1-4, with D possibly being TRBD1 (5 bases). CDR1 is MNHEY and CDR2 is SVGAGI in the germline V gene. Trimming left V 2 bases short and J 7 bases short, with 11 bases between. CDR3 length equals 14 residues. This CDR3 is CASSYAGVSEKLFF. CDR3 bases: TGTGCCAGCAGTTACGCGGGGGTCAGTGAAAAACTGTTTTTT.